The sequence of this T cell receptor (beta chain) was determined in a study of cytomegalovirus exposure and HLA in healthy donors. Study results and caveats: A few chains linked to CMV were shown in vitro to be specific for CMV antigens. DRB1 had the most TCR associations and HLA-C the fewest, a later analysis found, with rates varying by HLA locus. Follow-up analysis seemed to connect common viral pathogens with several of the most significant clusters identified.

PCR primers comprised 60 Vbeta and 13 Jbeta primers. The repertoire was sequenced with immunoSEQ multiplex PCR; TCRdb's copy has only in-frame clones and lacks some. The sample holds about 55,000 clones, more than 75% seen once. With respect to this clone: Antigen specificity is unknown.

This CDR3 has 14 amino acids. Germline V gives CDR1 MNHNS, CDR2 SASEGT. V lost 6 bases, J lost 0 bases, and 1 base stayed unmatched. This receptor was taken from a female donor in good health and CMV-seronegative. The sample taken for sequencing was PBMCs. The rearrangement joins TRBV6-1 to TRBJ2-1; 8 bases are a match to TRBD1. CDR3 residues: CASRQGGSYNEQFF. The CDR3 region has the DNA TGTGCCAGCAGACAGGGGGGCTCCTACAATGAGCAGTTCTTC.